Included here is one T cell receptor beta chain sequence, with context. Its antigen is undetermined. The V and J ends lost 3 bases and 2 bases respectively, with 13 bases between them. The CDR3 consists of 16 residues. Looked up from germline, CDR1 is SGHAT and CDR2 is FQNNGV. This entry belongs to a study of T cell repertoires in cytomegalovirus infection. Across the whole study: Public TCR beta signatures provided an indication of both CMV infection and a matching HLA type. Study-level findings and limits: Predominance within the ex vivo response was attributable to HLA-C-restricted CMV-specific TCR beta clonotypes.

MiXCR was run by TCRdb on the reads, yielding one entry per CDR3 protein. The repertoire includes around 800,000 distinct CDR3 sequences, about 33% of them detected once, and about an eighth sits in the top ten. This rearrangement joins TRBV11-2 to TRBJ2-2; D possibly corresponds to TRBD2 (5 bases). Specimen: cultured CD8+ T cells from PBMCs, collected from culture after CMV antigen stimulation. The origin of this receptor is a human donor in good health (CMV status not recorded). Some clones in this sample may be carry-over from other donors' samples. This CDR3 is CASSFPLAGNTGELFF. The CDR3 coding sequence is TGTGCCAGCAGCTTCCCCCTAGCTGGTAACACCGGGGAGCTGTTTTTT.